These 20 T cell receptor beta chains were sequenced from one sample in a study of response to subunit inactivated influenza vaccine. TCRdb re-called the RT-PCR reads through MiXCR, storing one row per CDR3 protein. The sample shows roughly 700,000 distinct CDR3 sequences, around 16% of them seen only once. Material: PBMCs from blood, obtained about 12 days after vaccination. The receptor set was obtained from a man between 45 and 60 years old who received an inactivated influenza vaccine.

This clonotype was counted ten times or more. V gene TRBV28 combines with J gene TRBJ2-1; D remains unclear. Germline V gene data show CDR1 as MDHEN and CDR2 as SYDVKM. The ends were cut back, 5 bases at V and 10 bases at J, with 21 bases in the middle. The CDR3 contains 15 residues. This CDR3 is CASSPRSLMRWEQFF. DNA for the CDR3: TGTGCCAGCAGTCCGCGGTCCCTGATGCGATGGGAGCAGTTCTTC.

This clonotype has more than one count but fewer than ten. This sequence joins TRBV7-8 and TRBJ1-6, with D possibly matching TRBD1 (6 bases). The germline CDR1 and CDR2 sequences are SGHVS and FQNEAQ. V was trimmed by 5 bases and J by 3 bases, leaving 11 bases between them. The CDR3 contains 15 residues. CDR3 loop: CASSGRDNYNSPLHF. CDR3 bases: TGTGCCAGCAGCGGCCGGGACAACTATAATTCACCCCTCCACTTT.

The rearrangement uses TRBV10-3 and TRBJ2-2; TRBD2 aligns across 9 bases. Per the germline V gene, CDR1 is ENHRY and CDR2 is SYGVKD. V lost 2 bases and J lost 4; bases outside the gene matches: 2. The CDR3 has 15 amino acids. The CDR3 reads CAISEAGGSTGELFF. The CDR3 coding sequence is TGTGCCATCAGTGAGGCGGGGGGGAGCACCGGGGAGCTGTTTTTT.

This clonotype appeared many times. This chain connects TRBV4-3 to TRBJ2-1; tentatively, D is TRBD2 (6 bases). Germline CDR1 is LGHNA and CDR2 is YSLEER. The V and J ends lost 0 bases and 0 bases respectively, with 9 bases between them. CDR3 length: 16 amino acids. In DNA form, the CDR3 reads TGCGCCAGCAGCCAAGATGGGGGGATCTCCTACAATGAGCAGTTCTTC. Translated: CASSQDGGISYNEQFF.

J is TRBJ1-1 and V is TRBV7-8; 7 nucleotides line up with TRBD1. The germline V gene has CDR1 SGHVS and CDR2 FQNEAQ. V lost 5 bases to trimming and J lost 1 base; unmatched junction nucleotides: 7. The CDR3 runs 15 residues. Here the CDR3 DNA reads TGTGCCAGCAGCCCGCCCGGGACAGCGAACACTGAAGCTTTCTTT. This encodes CASSPPGTANTEAFF.

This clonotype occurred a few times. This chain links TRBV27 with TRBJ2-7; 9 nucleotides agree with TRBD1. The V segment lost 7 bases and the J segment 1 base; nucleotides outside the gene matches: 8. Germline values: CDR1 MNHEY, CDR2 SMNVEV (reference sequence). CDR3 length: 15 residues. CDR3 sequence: CASTLRGTGSYEQYF. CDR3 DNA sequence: TGTGCCAGCACCCTTAGAGGGACAGGGTCCTACGAGCAGTACTTC.

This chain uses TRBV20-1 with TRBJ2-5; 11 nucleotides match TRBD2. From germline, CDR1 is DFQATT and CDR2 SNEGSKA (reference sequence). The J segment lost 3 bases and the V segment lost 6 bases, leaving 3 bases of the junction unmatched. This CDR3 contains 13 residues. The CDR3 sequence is CSARGLAEETQYF. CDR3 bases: TGCAGTGCCAGGGGACTAGCGGAAGAGACCCAGTACTTC.

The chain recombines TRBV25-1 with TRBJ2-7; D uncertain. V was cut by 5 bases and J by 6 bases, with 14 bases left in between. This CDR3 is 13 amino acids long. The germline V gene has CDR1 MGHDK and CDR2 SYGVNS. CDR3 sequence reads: CASSPTVTGEQYF. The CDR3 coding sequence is TGTGCCAGCAGTCCCACCGTGACGGGCGAGCAGTACTTC.

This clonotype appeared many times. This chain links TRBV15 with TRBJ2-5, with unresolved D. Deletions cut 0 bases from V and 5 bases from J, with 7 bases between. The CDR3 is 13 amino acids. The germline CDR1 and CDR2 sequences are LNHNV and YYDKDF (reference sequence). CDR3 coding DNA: TGTGCCACCAGCAGAGATCCGGTGGAGACCCAGTACTTC. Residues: CATSRDPVETQYF.

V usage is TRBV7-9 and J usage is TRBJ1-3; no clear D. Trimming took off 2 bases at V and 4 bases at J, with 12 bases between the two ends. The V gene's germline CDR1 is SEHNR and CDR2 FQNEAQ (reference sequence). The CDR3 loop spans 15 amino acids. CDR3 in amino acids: CASSLSQSPGNTIYF. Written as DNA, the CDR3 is TGTGCCAGCAGCTTAAGCCAAAGTCCCGGAAACACCATATATTTT.

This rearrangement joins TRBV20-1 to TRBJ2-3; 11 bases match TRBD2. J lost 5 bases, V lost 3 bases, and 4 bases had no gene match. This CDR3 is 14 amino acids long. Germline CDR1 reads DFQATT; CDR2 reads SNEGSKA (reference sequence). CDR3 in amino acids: CSARTSGIGDTQYF. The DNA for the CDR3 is TGCAGTGCTAGGACTAGCGGGATCGGAGATACGCAGTATTTT.

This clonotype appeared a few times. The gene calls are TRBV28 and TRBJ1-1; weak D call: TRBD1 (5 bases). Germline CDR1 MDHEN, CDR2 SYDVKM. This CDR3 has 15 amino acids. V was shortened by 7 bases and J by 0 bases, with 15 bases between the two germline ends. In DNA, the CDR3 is TGTGCCAGCAAAACAGCGAGGGGTATGAACACTGAAGCTTTCTTT. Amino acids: CASKTARGMNTEAFF.

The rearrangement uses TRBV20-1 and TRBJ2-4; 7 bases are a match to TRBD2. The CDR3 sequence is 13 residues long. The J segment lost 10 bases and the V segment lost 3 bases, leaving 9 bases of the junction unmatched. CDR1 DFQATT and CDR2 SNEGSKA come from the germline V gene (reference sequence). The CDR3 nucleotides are TGCAGTGCTAGGGGTAGCGGGTCATGGATTCAGTACTTC. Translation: CSARGSGSWIQYF.

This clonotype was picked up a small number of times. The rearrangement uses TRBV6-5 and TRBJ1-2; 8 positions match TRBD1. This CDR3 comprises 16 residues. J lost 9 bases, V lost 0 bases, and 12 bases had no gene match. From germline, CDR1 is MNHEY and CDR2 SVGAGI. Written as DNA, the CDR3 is TGTGCCAGCAGTTACTCGAACTTCCCGGGACAGGACCGCTACACCTTC. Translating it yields CASSYSNFPGQDRYTF.

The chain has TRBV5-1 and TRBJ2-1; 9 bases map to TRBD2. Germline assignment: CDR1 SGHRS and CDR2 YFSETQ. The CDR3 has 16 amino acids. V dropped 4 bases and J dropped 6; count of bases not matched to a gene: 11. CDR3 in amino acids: CASSAGVAGGRNEQFF. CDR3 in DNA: TGCGCCAGCAGCGCTGGCGTGGCGGGGGGGCGCAATGAGCAGTTCTTC.

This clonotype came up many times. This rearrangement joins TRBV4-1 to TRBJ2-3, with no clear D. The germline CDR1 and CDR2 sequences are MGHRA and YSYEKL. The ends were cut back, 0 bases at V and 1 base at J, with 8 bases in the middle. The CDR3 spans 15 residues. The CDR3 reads CASSQDPLRTDTQYF. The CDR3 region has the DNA TGCGCCAGCAGCCAAGATCCGCTTCGCACAGATACGCAGTATTTT.

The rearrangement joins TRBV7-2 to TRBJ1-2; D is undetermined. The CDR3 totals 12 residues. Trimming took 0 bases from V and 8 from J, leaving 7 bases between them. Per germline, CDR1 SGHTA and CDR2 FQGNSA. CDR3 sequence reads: CASSLAPRGYTF. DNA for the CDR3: TGTGCCAGCAGCTTAGCGCCGCGGGGCTACACCTTC.

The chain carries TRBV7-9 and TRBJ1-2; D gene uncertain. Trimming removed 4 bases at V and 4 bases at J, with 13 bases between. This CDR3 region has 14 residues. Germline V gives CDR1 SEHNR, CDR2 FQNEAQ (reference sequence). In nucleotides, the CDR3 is TGTGCCAGCAGCTCCGTCCCCGGAGTCTATGGCTACACCTTC. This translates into CASSSVPGVYGYTF.

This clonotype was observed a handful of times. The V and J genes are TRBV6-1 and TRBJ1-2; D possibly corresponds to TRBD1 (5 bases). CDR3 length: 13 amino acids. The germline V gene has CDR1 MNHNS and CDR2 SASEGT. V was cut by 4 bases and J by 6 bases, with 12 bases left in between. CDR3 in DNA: TGTGCCAGCAGTGGAACAGGCTCCGATGGCTACACCTTC. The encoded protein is CASSGTGSDGYTF.

CDR3 sequence (DNA): TGTGCCAGCAGCTTAGTCCCAGCGATGCTCCAAGAGACCCAGTACTTC. It codes for CASSLVPAMLQETQYF. The V call is TRBV7-2, the J call TRBJ2-5; D call uncertain. Deletions cut 1 base from V and 1 base from J, with 13 bases between. Germline V CDR1 and CDR2: SGHTA, FQGNSA. The CDR3 contains 16 residues. The whole variable domain, remainder taken from reference TRBV7-2 and TRBJ2-5, is GAGVSQSPSNKVTEKGKDVELRCDPISGHTALYWYRQSLGQGLEFLIYFQGNSAPDKSGLPSDRFSAERTGGSVSTLTIQRTQQEDSAVYLCASSLVPAMLQETQYFGPGTRLLVL.